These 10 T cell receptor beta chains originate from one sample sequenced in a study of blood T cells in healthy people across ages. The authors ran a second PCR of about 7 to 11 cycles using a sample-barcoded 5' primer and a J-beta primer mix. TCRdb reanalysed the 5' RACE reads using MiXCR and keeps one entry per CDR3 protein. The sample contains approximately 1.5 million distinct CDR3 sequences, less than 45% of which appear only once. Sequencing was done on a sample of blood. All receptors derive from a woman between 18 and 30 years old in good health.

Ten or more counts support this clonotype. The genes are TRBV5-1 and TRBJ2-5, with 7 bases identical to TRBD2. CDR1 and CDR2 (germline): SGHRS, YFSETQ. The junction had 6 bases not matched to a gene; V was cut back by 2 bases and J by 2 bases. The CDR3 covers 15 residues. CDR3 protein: CASSLTGTTQETQYF. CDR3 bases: TGCGCCAGCAGCTTAACCGGGACTACACAAGAGACCCAGTACTTC.

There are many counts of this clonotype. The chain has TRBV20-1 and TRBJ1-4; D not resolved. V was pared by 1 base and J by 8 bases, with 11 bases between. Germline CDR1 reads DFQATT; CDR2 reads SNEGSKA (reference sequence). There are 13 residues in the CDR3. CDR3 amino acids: CSARVREFEKLFF. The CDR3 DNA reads TGCAGTGCTAGAGTTAGGGAATTCGAAAAACTGTTTTTT.

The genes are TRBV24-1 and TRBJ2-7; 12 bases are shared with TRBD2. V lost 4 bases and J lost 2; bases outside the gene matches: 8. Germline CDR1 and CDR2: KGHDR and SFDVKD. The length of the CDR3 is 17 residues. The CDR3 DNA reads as TGTGCCACCAGTGACCCCCGGACTAGCGGGGAACCCTACGAGCAGTACTTC. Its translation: CATSDPRTSGEPYEQYF.

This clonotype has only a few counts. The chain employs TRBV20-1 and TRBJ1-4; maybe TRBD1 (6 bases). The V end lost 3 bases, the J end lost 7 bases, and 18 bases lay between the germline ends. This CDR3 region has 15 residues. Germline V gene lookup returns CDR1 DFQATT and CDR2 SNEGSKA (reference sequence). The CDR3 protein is CSASTGQSSSEKLFF. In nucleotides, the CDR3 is TGCAGTGCTAGCACCGGACAGTCAAGCAGTGAAAAACTGTTTTTT.

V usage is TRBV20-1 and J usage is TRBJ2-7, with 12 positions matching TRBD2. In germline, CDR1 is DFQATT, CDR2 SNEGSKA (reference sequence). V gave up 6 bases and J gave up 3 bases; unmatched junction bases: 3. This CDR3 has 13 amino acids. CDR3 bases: TGCAGTGCCTGGACTAGCGGGAACTACGAGCAGTACTTC. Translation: CSAWTSGNYEQYF.

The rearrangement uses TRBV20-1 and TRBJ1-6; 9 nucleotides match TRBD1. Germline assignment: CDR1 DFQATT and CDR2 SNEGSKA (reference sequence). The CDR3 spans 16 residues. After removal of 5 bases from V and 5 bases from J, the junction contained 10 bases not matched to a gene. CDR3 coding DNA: TGCAGTGCTGACGACAGGGGGTTGACCCATAATTCACCCCTCCACTTT. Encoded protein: CSADDRGLTHNSPLHF.

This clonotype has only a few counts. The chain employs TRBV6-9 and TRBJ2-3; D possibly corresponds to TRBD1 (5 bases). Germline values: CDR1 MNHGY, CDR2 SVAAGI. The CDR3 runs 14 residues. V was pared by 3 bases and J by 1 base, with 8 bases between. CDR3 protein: CASSYQGGTDTQYF. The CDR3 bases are TGTGCCAGCAGTTACCAGGGCGGCACAGATACGCAGTATTTT.

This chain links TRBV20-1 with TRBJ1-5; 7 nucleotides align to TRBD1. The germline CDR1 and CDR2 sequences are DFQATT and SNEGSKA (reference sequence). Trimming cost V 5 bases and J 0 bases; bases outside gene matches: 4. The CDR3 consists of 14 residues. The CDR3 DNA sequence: TGCAGTGCTCCGGACAGGACTAGCAATCAGCCCCAGCATTTT. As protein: CSAPDRTSNQPQHF.

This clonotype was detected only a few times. CDR3 DNA sequence: TGCAGCGTTCATTGGGGGCTAGCGGGGAGCACAGATACGCAGTATTTT. It encodes CSVHWGLAGSTDTQYF. The genes are TRBV29-1 and TRBJ2-3, with 9 bases identical to TRBD2. Germline loops: CDR1 SQVTM, CDR2 ANQGSEA. This CDR3 is 16 amino acids long. The V and J ends lost 5 bases and 0 bases, in that order; junction bases with no gene match: 9.

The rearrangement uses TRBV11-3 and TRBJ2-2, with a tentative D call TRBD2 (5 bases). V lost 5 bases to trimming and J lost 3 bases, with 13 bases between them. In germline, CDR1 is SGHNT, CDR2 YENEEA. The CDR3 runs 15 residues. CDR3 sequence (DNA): TGTGCCAGCAGCCGTGGAGGAACCGACACCGGGGAGCTGTTTTTT. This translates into CASSRGGTDTGELFF.